One sample yielded the 25 T cell receptor beta chains listed below, sequenced in a study of blood T cell repertoires in COVID-19. Clones were read by immunoSEQ multiplex PCR, and TCRdb kept only the in-frame ones, dropping some. The top ten clones hold around a third of a sample with almost 80,000 clones, about four fifths of them seen once. The sequencing sample was made of peripheral blood. The source of these receptors is a woman in her 70s with acute or convalescent COVID-19.

V gene TRBV7-3 combines with J gene TRBJ2-2, with D tentatively TRBD1 (6 bases). The CDR3 length is 14 residues. The V end was cut by 5 bases, the J end by 2 bases, with 9 bases between. From germline, CDR1 is SGHTA and CDR2 FQGTGA. The CDR3 loop reads CASSRRGNTGELFF. In DNA form, the CDR3 reads TGTGCCAGCAGCCGCAGGGGAAACACCGGGGAGCTGTTTTTT.

This chain uses TRBV7-9 with TRBJ1-5, with unresolved D. V dropped 2 bases and J dropped 7 bases, with 12 bases sitting between them. The CDR3 is 14 residues long. In germline, CDR1 is SEHNR, CDR2 FQNEAQ (reference sequence). The CDR3 bases are TGTGCCAGCAGCTTACGTGGGGAGGGACAGCCCCAGCATTTT. Encoded protein: CASSLRGEGQPQHF.

The chain joins TRBV14 to TRBJ2-7; 11 bases agree with TRBD2. This CDR3 is built from 16 residues. Trimming cost V 4 bases and J 2 bases; bases outside gene matches: 7. Germline values: CDR1 SGHDN, CDR2 FVKESK. The CDR3 DNA reads TGTGCCAGCAGCCGTCCTAGCGGGAGGACCCCCTACGAGCAGTACTTC. This translates into CASSRPSGRTPYEQYF.

The chain employs TRBV9 and TRBJ2-1, with a weak D call TRBD2 (5 bases). V was pared by 0 bases and J by 2 bases, with 9 bases between. The CDR3 covers 15 residues. Germline V lookup: CDR1 SGDLS, CDR2 YYNGEE. The CDR3 loop is CASSVVSGAYNEQFF. CDR3 DNA: TGTGCCAGCAGCGTAGTCAGCGGAGCCTACAATGAGCAGTTCTTC.

This clone was observed a handful of times. This chain uses TRBV18 with TRBJ1-1; a weak D match, TRBD1 (6 bases). The germline V and J ends were trimmed by 4 bases and 4 bases, with 16 bases remaining between them. The germline gives CDR1 KGHSH, CDR2 LQKENI. CDR3 length: 15 residues. The CDR3 reads CASSQGHQVGTEAFF. CDR3 sequence (DNA): TGTGCCAGCTCACAGGGACATCAGGTCGGCACTGAAGCTTTCTTT.

The chain employs TRBV13 and TRBJ2-5; TRBD1 might be the D (5 bases). The CDR3 contains 16 residues. CDR1 and CDR2 (germline): PRHDT, FYEKMQ (reference sequence). Deletions cut 5 bases from V and 2 bases from J, with 18 bases between. CDR3 coding DNA: TGTGCCAGCAGCCATAGCCGGGCAAAGGGGCAAGAGACCCAGTACTTC. Translated, it gives CASSHSRAKGQETQYF.

The DNA for the CDR3 is TGTGCCAGCAGTGCTTCCGGGACAGGGAGAGCGAATGAGCAGTTCTTC. Protein product: CASSASGTGRANEQFF. This sequence joins TRBV6-1 and TRBJ2-1, with 9 bases aligning to TRBD1. The V and J ends lost 4 bases and 7 bases, in that order; junction bases with no gene match: 11. The CDR3 consists of 16 residues. CDR1 and CDR2 (germline): MNHNS, SASEGT.

As concerns this clone: The same CDR3 arises from other DNA sequences in this sample as well. The V and J genes are TRBV7-2 and TRBJ1-1; TRBD1 might be the D (5 bases). Germline CDR1 SGHTA, CDR2 FQGNSA. CDR3 length: 13 residues. V was shortened by 2 bases and J by 2 bases, with 6 bases between the two germline ends. The CDR3 nucleotides are TGTGCCAGCAGCTTAAGGGGTAACACTGAAGCTTTCTTT. Amino acid sequence: CASSLRGNTEAFF. The full variable domain, rest sourced from reference TRBV7-2 and TRBJ1-1, is GAGVSQSPSNKVTEKGKDVELRCDPISGHTALYWYRQSLGQGLEFLIYFQGNSAPDKSGLPSDRFSAERTGGSVSTLTIQRTQQEDSAVYLCASSLRGNTEAFFGQGTRLTVV.

The chain links TRBV10-3 to TRBJ1-4; TRBD1 agrees at 9 bases. This CDR3 comprises 16 residues. V dropped 0 bases and J dropped 7; count of bases not matched to a gene: 6. Germline V gene sequence: CDR1 ENHRY, CDR2 SYGVKD. The CDR3 loop reads CAISESLGQGSEKLFF. In nucleotides, the CDR3 is TGTGCCATCAGTGAGTCGTTGGGACAGGGTAGTGAAAAACTGTTTTTT.

The chain combines TRBV15 with TRBJ2-7, with D tentatively TRBD1 (6 bases). V dropped 1 base and J dropped 7 bases, with 14 bases sitting between them. CDR1 and CDR2 from the germline V gene are LNHNV and YYDKDF (reference sequence). The CDR3 totals 14 residues. The CDR3 DNA sequence: TGTGCCACCAGCAGAGGGAGTGACAGGTGGGAGCAGTACTTC. Translating gives CATSRGSDRWEQYF. Filled out from reference TRBV15 and TRBJ2-7, the complete variable domain reads DAMVIQNPRYQVTQFGKPVTLSCSQTLNHNVMYWYQQKSSQAPKLLFHYYDKDFNNEADTPDNFQSRRPNTSFCFLDIRSPGLGDTAMYLCATSRGSDRWEQYFGPGTRLTVT.

The chain recombines TRBV19 with TRBJ2-3, with 8 bases identical to TRBD2. This CDR3 has 16 residues. Germline V gene sequence: CDR1 LNHDA, CDR2 SQIVND (reference sequence). After removal of 3 bases from V and 2 bases from J, the junction contained 7 bases not matched to a gene. The CDR3 region is CASSMLGSGATDTQYF. Here the CDR3 DNA reads TGTGCCAGTAGTATGCTTGGTAGCGGGGCCACAGATACGCAGTATTTT.

The chain carries TRBV30 and TRBJ1-4, with a weak D call TRBD1 (5 bases). Germline V gene data show CDR1 as GTSNPN and CDR2 as SVGIG (reference sequence). Trimming stripped 5 bases from V and 5 bases from J, with 9 bases between. CDR3 size: 12 residues. The CDR3 coding sequence is TGTGCCTGGGACAGAAGAAATGAAAAACTGTTTTTT. Translating gives CAWDRRNEKLFF. The variable domain in full, completed from reference TRBV30 and TRBJ1-4, reads SQTIHQWPATLVQPVGSPLSLECTVEGTSNPNLYWYRQAAGRGLQLLFYSVGIGQISSEVPQNLSASRPQDRQFILSSKKLLLSDSGFYLCAWDRRNEKLFFGSGTQLSVL.

V and J are TRBV3-1 (or the pseudogene TRBV3-2) and TRBJ1-5; no reliable D call. The germline CDR1 and CDR2 sequences are LGHDT and YNNKEL (reference sequence). This CDR3 has 13 residues. V lost 4 bases and J 4 bases, leaving 8 bases between the germline ends. CDR3 sequence reads: CASSPRANQPQHF. CDR3 coding DNA: TGTGCCAGCAGCCCGAGAGCAAATCAGCCCCAGCATTTT.

The chain recombines TRBV27 with TRBJ1-1; 9 nucleotides match TRBD1. With 6 bases clipped from V and 3 bases from J, the junction kept 2 bases outside the gene matches. Germline assignment: CDR1 MNHEY and CDR2 SMNVEV (reference sequence). The CDR3 is 13 amino acids. CDR3 sequence (DNA): TGTGCCAGCAGGCGGACAGGGGACACTGAAGCTTTCTTT. Translation: CASRRTGDTEAFF.

The chain has TRBV5-1 and TRBJ2-5; 7 nucleotides agree with TRBD1. V lost 1 base and J lost 5; bases outside the gene matches: 11. CDR3 length: 16 amino acids. The germline V gene encodes CDR1 SGHRS and CDR2 YFSETQ. CDR3 in DNA: TGCGCCAGCAGCTTGAACGCGCTGACAGGGCGCGAGACCCAGTACTTC. Protein product: CASSLNALTGRETQYF.

The chain carries TRBV6-5 and TRBJ1-3; 7 nucleotides line up with TRBD1. V lost 4 bases to trimming and J lost 0 bases; unmatched junction nucleotides: 6. CDR1 is MNHEY, CDR2 SVGAGI, per germline. The CDR3 totals 16 residues. CDR3 sequence (DNA): TGTGCCAGCAGTTTGTACAGGGGCGCCTCTGGAAACACCATATATTTT. It codes for CASSLYRGASGNTIYF.

The V and J genes are TRBV9 and TRBJ2-1; a possible D gene is TRBD1 (6 bases). The CDR3 covers 15 residues. Germline V gene data show CDR1 as SGDLS and CDR2 as YYNGEE. Trimming left V 2 bases short and J 4 bases short, with 13 bases between. CDR3 protein: CASSVGRGPYNEQFF. The CDR3 bases are TGTGCCAGCAGCGTCGGCAGGGGACCTTACAATGAGCAGTTCTTC.

The J gene is TRBJ2-1, the V gene TRBV2, with 9 bases identical to TRBD2. With V trimmed by 7 bases and J by 0 bases, 7 bases remained unmatched. The CDR3 has 16 amino acids. Germline-derived CDR1 and CDR2 are SNHLY and FYNNEI. The DNA of the CDR3 is TGTGCCAGCACCCGGAGCGGGAGGAGCTCCTACAATGAGCAGTTCTTC. It yields the protein CASTRSGRSSYNEQFF.

The chain joins TRBV19 to TRBJ1-1; tentatively, D is TRBD1 (5 bases). V was shortened by 9 bases and J by 3 bases, with 20 bases between the two germline ends. The CDR3 is 15 amino acids. The V gene's germline CDR1 is LNHDA and CDR2 SQIVND (reference sequence). The CDR3 region has the DNA TGTGCCAGCAACATACTCAGGGATGGGCACACTGAAGCTTTCTTT. Translated, it gives CASNILRDGHTEAFF.

V is TRBV19 and J is TRBJ2-2; TRBD2 aligns across 7 bases. J was trimmed by 1 base and V by 7 bases; bases with no gene match: 6. The CDR3 is 15 residues long. CDR1 is LNHDA, CDR2 SQIVND, per germline (reference sequence). The CDR3 bases are TGTGCCAGTACACGCAGCGGGATGAACACCGGGGAGCTGTTTTTT. It is translated as CASTRSGMNTGELFF.

This clone has only a few counts. The rearrangement links TRBV19 to TRBJ1-4, with unresolved D. Trimming took off 0 bases at V and 8 bases at J, with 13 bases between the two ends. The germline CDR1 and CDR2 sequences are LNHDA and SQIVND (reference sequence). This CDR3 has 15 residues. CDR3 in amino acids: CASSIDSGIGEKLFF. CDR3 sequence (DNA): TGTGCCAGTAGTATAGACTCGGGGATTGGCGAAAAACTGTTTTTT. The complete variable domain, with remaining parts taken from reference TRBV19 and TRBJ1-4, reads DGGITQSPKYLFRKEGQNVTLSCEQNLNHDAMYWYRQDPGQGLRLIYYSQIVNDFQKGDIAEGYSVSREKKESFPLTVTSAQKNPTAFYLCASSIDSGIGEKLFFGSGTQLSVL.

The J gene is TRBJ2-2, the V gene TRBV7-3; 10 nucleotides line up with TRBD1. Losses at the gene ends were 5 bases for V and 5 bases for J; bases not matched to a gene: 5. Per germline, CDR1 SGHTA and CDR2 FQGTGA. The CDR3 covers 15 residues. The CDR3 reads CASSPRTGGTGELFF. The DNA of the CDR3 is TGTGCCAGCAGCCCCCGGACAGGGGGAACCGGGGAGCTGTTTTTT.

The chain joins TRBV2 to TRBJ2-3; the D is unclear. CDR1 SNHLY and CDR2 FYNNEI come from the germline V gene. There are 14 residues in the CDR3. V was pared by 2 bases and J by 2 bases, with 8 bases between. CDR3 sequence (DNA): TGTGCCAGCAGTGAACAGCGATTCACAGATACGCAGTATTTT. Translated: CASSEQRFTDTQYF. The full variable domain, rest sourced from reference TRBV2 and TRBJ2-3, is EPEVTQTPSHQVTQMGQEVILRCVPISNHLYFYWYRQILGQKVEFLVSFYNNEISEKSEIFDDQFSVERPDGSNFTLKIRSTKLEDSAMYFCASSEQRFTDTQYFGPGTRLTVL.

V usage is TRBV27 and J usage is TRBJ1-5; D is unresolved. Trimming took off 5 bases at V and 8 bases at J, with 19 bases between the two ends. The germline V gene encodes CDR1 MNHEY and CDR2 SMNVEV (reference sequence). The CDR3 contains 15 residues. The CDR3 region has the DNA TGTGCCAGCAGTCCTTCAAGCGGGGTGATGGAGCCCCAGCATTTT. It translates to CASSPSSGVMEPQHF.

The chain has TRBV28 and TRBJ2-1, with TRBD1 matching 7 bases. The germline V gene has CDR1 MDHEN and CDR2 SYDVKM. This CDR3 is 14 amino acids long. Losses at the gene ends were 4 bases for V and 12 bases for J; bases not matched to a gene: 12. The CDR3: CASSSSQTGNLQFF. The CDR3 DNA follows: TGTGCCAGCAGTTCCAGCCAGACAGGGAATTTGCAGTTCTTC.